Listed below are T cell receptor beta chains from one sample, sequenced in a study of blood T cell repertoires in COVID-19. Here immunoSEQ multiplex PCR was the method, and the copy in TCRdb shows in-frame clones only, minus some. The data contain some 700,000 clones, over 80% of them singletons. The sample taken for sequencing was peripheral blood. All receptors derive from a woman in her late teens or twenties with acute or convalescent COVID-19. CDR3s include the opening cysteine and the closing phenylalanine or tryptophan.

TRBV7-2	TRBJ2-3	CASSTGGRGGGDTQYF
TRBV2	TRBJ1-1	CASRGAPNTEAFF
TRBV4-2	TRBJ2-7	CASSPMGQGSYEQYF
TRBV3-1/TRBV3-2	TRBJ2-7	CASSRGDGYEQYF
TRBV25-1	TRBJ2-5	CASSEYIGGREETQYF
TRBV7-9	TRBJ1-3	CASSRGQGGDTIYF
TRBV3-1/TRBV3-2	TRBJ1-1	CASSQGDFEAFF
TRBV7-9	TRBJ1-2	CASSLDRKSYGYTF
TRBV5-1	TRBJ1-3	CASSLDFGSGNTIYF
TRBV18	TRBJ1-2	CASSPEGAHGYTF
TRBV9	TRBJ2-1	CASSVVGDSYNEQFF
TRBV18	TRBJ1-5	CASSPGPGPGQPQHF
TRBV2	TRBJ1-1	CASIWGREGTEAFF
TRBV30	TRBJ2-7	CAWSKSGVIGHEQYF
TRBV11-2	TRBJ2-7	CASSYGQYEQYF
TRBV4-2	TRBJ1-5	CASSQVRGDYSNQPQHF
TRBV5-6	TRBJ1-4	CASSLTGTNEKLFF
TRBV5-1	TRBJ1-3	CASSLQDISSGNTIYF
TRBV7-3	TRBJ2-7	CASSSWDRGSYEQYF
TRBV7-2	TRBJ2-7	CASSLRRGLPPTNSYEQYF
TRBV7-9	TRBJ1-5	CASSLAGMGNQPQHF
TRBV6-4	TRBJ2-2	CASSPAGGTGELFF
TRBV6-5	TRBJ1-4	CASSRLLANEKLFF
TRBV6-6	TRBJ1-2	CASREGQGFYTF
TRBV4-1	TRBJ2-1	CASSPASARTADEQFF
TRBV7-9	TRBJ1-2	CASTHEGQPANYGYTF